These 5 T cell receptor beta chains came from one sample sequenced in a study of human T cells and chemical hapten exposure. TCRdb reprocessed the RACE reads via MiXCR and lists one record per CDR3 protein. The sample contains about 110,000 distinct CDR3 sequences, about 12% of which appear only once. The time point is: pre-sensitization, week 0. This sample's treatment: therapeutic diphenylcyclopropenone sensitization with weekly scalp DPC. The sample consisted of whole blood, taken in connection with sensitization to the hapten diphenylcyclopropenone (DPC). The source is a woman in her forties or fifties with alopecia areata. Some clones in this sample may be carry-over from other donors' samples.

This chain joins TRBV4-3 and TRBJ2-7; tentative D call: TRBD1 (6 bases). The CDR3 runs 14 residues. Per the germline V gene, CDR1 is LGHNA and CDR2 is YSLEER. V dropped 0 bases and J dropped 6 bases, with 12 bases sitting between them. The CDR3 region has the DNA TGCGCCAGCAGCCAAGACCGCACAGGGTTCGAGCAGTACTTC. The encoded protein is CASSQDRTGFEQYF.

The gene calls are TRBV4-1 and TRBJ1-2, with D unresolved. Per the germline V gene, CDR1 is MGHRA and CDR2 is YSYEKL. The length of the CDR3 is 14 residues. Trimming cost V 1 base and J 2 bases, with 8 bases left between them. CDR3 DNA: TGCGCCAGCAGCCAAGGAGGCAGCAACTATGGCTACACCTTC. This sequence encodes CASSQGGSNYGYTF.

This clonotype was seen only a few times. This rearrangement joins TRBV7-9 to TRBJ2-1, with D possibly being TRBD1 (6 bases). There are 17 residues in the CDR3. Trimming pared 2 bases from V and 3 bases from J, leaving 17 bases between. Germline V CDR1 and CDR2: SEHNR, FQNEAQ (reference sequence). The CDR3 nucleotides are TGTGCCAGCAGCTTAAGGAAGGGACAAACCCTCTACAATGAGCAGTTCTTC. Translation: CASSLRKGQTLYNEQFF.

With regard to this clonotype: This may arise from a read error, as a much more abundant clone is one base away. The V and J genes are TRBV7-2 and TRBJ2-3; D is uncertain. V dropped 8 bases and J dropped 5 bases, with 20 bases sitting between them. The CDR3 sequence is 15 residues long. Germline V gene lookup returns CDR1 SGHTA and CDR2 FQGNSA. The CDR3 loop reads CASRRVASYIDTQYF. DNA of the CDR3: TGTGCCAGCCGCCGGGTGGCTTCTTACATAGATACGCAGTATTTT.

This rearrangement joins TRBV7-9 to TRBJ2-1; 7 bases match TRBD2. V lost 1 base and J lost 0; bases outside the gene matches: 6. CDR3 length: 17 residues. Germline values: CDR1 SEHNR, CDR2 FQNEAQ (reference sequence). The CDR3 is CASSLVGGPRSYNEQFF. CDR3 DNA: TGTGCCAGCAGCTTAGTGGGAGGGCCCCGCTCCTACAATGAGCAGTTCTTC.